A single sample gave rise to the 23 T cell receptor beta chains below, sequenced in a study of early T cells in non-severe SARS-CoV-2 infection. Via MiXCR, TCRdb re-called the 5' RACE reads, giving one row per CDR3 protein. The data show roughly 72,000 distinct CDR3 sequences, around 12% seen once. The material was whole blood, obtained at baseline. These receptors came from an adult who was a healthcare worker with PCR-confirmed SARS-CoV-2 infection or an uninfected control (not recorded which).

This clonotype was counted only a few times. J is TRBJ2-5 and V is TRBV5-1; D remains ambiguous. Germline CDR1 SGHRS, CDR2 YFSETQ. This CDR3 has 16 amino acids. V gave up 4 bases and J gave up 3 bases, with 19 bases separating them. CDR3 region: CASSRMVPTSEETQYF. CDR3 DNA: TGCGCCAGCAGCCGAATGGTGCCGACATCTGAAGAGACCCAGTACTTC. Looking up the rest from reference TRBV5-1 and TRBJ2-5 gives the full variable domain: KAGVTQTPRYLIKTRGQQVTLSCSPISGHRSVSWYQQTPGQGLQFLFEYFSETQRNKGNFPGRFSGRQFSNSRSEMNVSTLELGDSALYLCASSRMVPTSEETQYFGPGTRLLVL.

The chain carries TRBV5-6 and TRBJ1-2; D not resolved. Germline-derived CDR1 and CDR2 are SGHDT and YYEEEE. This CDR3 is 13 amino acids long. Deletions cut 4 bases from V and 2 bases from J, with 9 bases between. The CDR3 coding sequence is TGTGCCAGCAGCCCCGGACGGAACTATGGCTACACCTTC. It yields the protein CASSPGRNYGYTF.

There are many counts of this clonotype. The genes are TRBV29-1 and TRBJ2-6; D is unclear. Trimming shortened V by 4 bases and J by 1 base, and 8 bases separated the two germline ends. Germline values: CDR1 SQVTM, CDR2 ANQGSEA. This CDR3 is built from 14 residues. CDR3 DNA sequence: TGCAGCGTTGGGGGATCTTCTGGGGCCAACGTCCTGACTTTC. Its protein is CSVGGSSGANVLTF.

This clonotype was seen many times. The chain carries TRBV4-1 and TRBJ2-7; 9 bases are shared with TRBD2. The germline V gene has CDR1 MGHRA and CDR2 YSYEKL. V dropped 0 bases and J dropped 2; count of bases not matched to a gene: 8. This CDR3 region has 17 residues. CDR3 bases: TGCGCCAGCAGCCAAGATCCGCTAGCGGGGTGGACCTACGAGCAGTACTTC. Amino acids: CASSQDPLAGWTYEQYF.

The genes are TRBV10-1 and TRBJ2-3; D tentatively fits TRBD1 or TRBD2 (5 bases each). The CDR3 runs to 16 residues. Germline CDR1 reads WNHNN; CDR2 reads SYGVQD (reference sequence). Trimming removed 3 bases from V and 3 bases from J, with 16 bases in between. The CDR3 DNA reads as TGCGCCAGCAGTGACAGGGTCCCGGGGTCGACAGATACGCAGTATTTT. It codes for CASSDRVPGSTDTQYF.

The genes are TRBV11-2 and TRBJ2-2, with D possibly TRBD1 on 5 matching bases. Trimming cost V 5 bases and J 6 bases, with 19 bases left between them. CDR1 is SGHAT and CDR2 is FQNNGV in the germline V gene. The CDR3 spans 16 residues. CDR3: CASSRAKGSLAGELFF. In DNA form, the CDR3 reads TGTGCCAGCAGCCGTGCGAAGGGGTCGTTGGCCGGGGAGCTGTTTTTT. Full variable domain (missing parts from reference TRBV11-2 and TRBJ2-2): EAGVAQSPRYKIIEKRQSVAFWCNPISGHATLYWYQQILGQGPKLLIQFQNNGVVDDSQLPKDRFSAERLKGVDSTLKIQPAKLEDSAVYLCASSRAKGSLAGELFFGEGSRLTVL.

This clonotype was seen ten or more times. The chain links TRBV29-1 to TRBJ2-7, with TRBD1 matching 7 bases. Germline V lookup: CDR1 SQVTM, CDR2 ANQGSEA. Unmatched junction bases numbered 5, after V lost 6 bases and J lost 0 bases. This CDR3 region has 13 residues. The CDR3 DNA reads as TGCAGCGTCTGGACAGGCGGCTCCTACGAGCAGTACTTC. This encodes CSVWTGGSYEQYF.

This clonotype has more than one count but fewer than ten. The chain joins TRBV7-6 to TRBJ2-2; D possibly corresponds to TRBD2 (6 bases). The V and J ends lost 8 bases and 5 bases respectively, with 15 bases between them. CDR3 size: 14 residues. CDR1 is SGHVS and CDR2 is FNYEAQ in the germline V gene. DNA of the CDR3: TGTGCCAGCTCCATGGGGGGACCAACCGGGGAGCTGTTTTTT. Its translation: CASSMGGPTGELFF.

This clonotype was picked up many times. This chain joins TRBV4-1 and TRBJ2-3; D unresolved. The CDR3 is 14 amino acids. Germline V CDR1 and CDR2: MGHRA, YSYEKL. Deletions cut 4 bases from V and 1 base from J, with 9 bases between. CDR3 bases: TGCGCCAGCAGCCCCGGACCGCGCACAGATACGCAGTATTTT. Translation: CASSPGPRTDTQYF.

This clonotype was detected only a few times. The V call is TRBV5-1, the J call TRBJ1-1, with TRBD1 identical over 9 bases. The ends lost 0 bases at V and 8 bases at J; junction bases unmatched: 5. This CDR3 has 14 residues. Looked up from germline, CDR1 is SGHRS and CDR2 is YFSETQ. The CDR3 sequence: CASSLVDGTGEAFF. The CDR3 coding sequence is TGCGCCAGCAGCTTGGTTGACGGGACAGGGGAAGCTTTCTTT.

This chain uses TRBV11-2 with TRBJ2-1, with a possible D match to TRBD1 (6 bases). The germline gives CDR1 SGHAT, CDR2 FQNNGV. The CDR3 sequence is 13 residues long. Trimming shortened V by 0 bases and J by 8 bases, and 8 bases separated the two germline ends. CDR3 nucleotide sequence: TGTGCCAGCAGCTTAGATTACAGGGATGAGCAGTTCTTC. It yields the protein CASSLDYRDEQFF.

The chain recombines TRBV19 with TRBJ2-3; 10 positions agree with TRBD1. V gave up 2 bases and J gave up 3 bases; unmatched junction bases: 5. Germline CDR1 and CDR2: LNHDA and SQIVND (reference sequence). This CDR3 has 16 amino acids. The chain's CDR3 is CASSINSGQGTDTQYF. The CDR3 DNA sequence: TGTGCCAGTAGTATAAACTCGGGACAGGGGACAGATACGCAGTATTTT.

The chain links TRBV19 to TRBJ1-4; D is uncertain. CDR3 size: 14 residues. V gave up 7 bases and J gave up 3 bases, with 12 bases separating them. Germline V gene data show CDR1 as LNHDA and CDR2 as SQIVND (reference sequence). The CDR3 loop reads CASKTAASNEKLFF. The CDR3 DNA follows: TGTGCCAGTAAAACGGCAGCTTCTAATGAAAAACTGTTTTTT. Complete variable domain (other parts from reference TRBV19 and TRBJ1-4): DGGITQSPKYLFRKEGQNVTLSCEQNLNHDAMYWYRQDPGQGLRLIYYSQIVNDFQKGDIAEGYSVSREKKESFPLTVTSAQKNPTAFYLCASKTAASNEKLFFGSGTQLSVL.

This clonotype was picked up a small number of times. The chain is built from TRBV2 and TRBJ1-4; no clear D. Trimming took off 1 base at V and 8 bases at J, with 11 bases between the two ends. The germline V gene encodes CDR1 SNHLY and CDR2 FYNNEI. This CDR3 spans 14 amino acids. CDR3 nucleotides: TGTGCCAGCAGTGAAGAGCGGAAGGGCGAAAAACTGTTTTTT. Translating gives CASSEERKGEKLFF.

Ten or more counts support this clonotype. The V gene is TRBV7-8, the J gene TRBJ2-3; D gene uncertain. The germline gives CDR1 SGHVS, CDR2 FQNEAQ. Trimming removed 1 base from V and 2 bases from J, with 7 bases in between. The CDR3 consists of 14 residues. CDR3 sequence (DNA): TGTGCCAGCAGCTTAGGTTCTCACACAGATACGCAGTATTTT. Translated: CASSLGSHTDTQYF. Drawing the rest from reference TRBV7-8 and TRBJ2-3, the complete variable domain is GAGVSQSPRYKVAKRGQDVALRCDPISGHVSLFWYQQALGQGPEFLTYFQNEAQLDKSGLPSDRFFAERPEGSVSTLKIQRTQQEDSAVYLCASSLGSHTDTQYFGPGTRLTVL.

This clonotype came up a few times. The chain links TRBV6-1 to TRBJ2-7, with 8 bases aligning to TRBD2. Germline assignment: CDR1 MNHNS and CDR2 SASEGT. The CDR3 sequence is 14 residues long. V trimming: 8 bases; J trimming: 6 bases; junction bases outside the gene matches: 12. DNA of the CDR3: TGTGCCAGCGGGAGCCGGGAGGGCAAGGGCGAGCAGTACTTC. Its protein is CASGSREGKGEQYF.

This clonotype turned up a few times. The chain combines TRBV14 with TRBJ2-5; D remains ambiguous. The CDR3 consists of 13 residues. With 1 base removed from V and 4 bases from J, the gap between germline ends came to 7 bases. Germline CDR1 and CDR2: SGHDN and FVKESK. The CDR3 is CASSQVMRETQYF. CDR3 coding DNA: TGTGCCAGCAGCCAAGTTATGCGAGAGACCCAGTACTTC. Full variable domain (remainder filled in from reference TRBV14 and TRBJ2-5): EAGVTQFPSHSVIEKGQTVTLRCDPISGHDNLYWYRRVMGKEIKFLLHFVKESKQDESGMPNNRFLAERTGGTYSTLKVQPAELEDSGVYFCASSQVMRETQYFGPGTRLLVL.

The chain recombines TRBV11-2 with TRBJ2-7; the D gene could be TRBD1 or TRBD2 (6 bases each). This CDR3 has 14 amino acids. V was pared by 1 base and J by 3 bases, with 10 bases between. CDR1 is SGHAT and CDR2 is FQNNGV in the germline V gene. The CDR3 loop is CASSLAGALYEQYF. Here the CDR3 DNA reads TGTGCCAGCAGCTTAGCGGGGGCTCTCTACGAGCAGTACTTC.

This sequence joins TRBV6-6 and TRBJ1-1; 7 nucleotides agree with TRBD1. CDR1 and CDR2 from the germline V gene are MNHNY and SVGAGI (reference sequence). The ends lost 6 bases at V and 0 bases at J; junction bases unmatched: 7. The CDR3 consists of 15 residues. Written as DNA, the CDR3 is TGTGCCAGCAGAGAGGGACAGCTAATGAACACTGAAGCTTTCTTT. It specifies CASREGQLMNTEAFF.

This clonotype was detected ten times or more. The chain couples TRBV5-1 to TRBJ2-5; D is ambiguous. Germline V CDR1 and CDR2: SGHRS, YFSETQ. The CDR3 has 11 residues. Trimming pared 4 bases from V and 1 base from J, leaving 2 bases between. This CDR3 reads CASSRQETQYF. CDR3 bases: TGCGCCAGCAGCCGCCAAGAGACCCAGTACTTC.

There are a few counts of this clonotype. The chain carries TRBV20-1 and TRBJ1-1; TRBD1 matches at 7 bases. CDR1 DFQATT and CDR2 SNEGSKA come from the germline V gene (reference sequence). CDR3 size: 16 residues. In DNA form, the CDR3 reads TGCAGGGGGAGCAGACAGGGAGATTGGCTGAACACTGAAGCTTTCTTT. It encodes CRGSRQGDWLNTEAFF.

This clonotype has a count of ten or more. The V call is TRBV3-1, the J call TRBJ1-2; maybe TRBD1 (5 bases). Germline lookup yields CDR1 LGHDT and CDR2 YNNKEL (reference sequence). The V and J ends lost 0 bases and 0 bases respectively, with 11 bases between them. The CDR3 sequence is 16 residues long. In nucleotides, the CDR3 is TGTGCCAGCAGCCAAGATATGACAGCGGCTAACTATGGCTACACCTTC. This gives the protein CASSQDMTAANYGYTF.

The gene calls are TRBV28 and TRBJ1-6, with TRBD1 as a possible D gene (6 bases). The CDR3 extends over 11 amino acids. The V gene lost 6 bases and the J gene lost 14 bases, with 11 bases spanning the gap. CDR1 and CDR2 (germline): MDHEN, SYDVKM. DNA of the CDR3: TGTGCCAGCAGAGGCCGGGACACCCTCCACTTT. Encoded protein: CASRGRDTLHF.